This TCR beta chain derives from a study of CD8 T cells in Susac syndrome. General study points: TEMRA cells and active patients showed peak Susac CD8+ clonal expansion.

The CDR3 contains 12 residues. Looked up from germline, CDR1 is SQVTM and CDR2 is ANQGSEA. V shed 4 bases and J 6 bases; nucleotides not matched to a gene: 2. The sample holds one count of this clonotype. The antigen is undetermined. Reverse transcription of roughly 0.5 to 1 ug RNA was carried out with random hexamers. MiXCR was run by TCRdb on the immunoSEQ multiplex PCR reads, yielding one entry per CDR3 protein. The repertoire holds roughly 110,000 distinct CDR3 sequences, approximately 93% seen once, with over 0.4% in the top ten. Sample: CD8+ T cells from PBMCs. The TCR comes from a human donor with Susac syndrome. The chain carries TRBV29-1 and TRBJ2-7, with 11 bases fitting TRBD2. CDR3 nucleotides: TGCAGCGTTGCTAGCGGGGGGTTCGAGCAGTACTTC. This sequence encodes CSVASGGFEQYF.